This TCR beta chain stems from a study of OX40 agonist ivuxolimab in advanced cancers. For the study at large: It was ivuxolimab, an agonistic anti-OX40 (CD134) antibody, that patients were treated with. Past anti-PD-1, anti-PD-L1 or anti-CTLA-4 therapy was accepted, and around 40% had received some. Regarding the study as a whole: Nonresponders, in some cases, also had low normalized T-cell clonal expansion.

Measured with immunoSEQ multiplex PCR; TCRdb has only the in-frame clones, and not every one. The sample records some 73,000 clones, roughly 85% being singletons. In regard to this clone: Its specificity is not known.

Trimming took off 7 bases at V and 0 bases at J, with 10 bases between the two ends. This CDR3 spans 14 amino acids. The germline CDR1 and CDR2 sequences are LNHDA and SQIVND (reference sequence). V is TRBV19 and J is TRBJ1-5; the D is unclear. This TCR came from an adult with an advanced solid tumor such as melanoma, head and neck, liver or kidney cancer. The sequenced sample was CD4+ or CD8+ T cells sorted from blood, obtained in a trial of the OX40 agonist ivuxolimab. In DNA form, the CDR3 reads TGTGCCAGTAAGCACAGCTATAGCAATCAGCCCCAGCATTTT. Residues: CASKHSYSNQPQHF.